This TCR beta chain was found in a study of radiotherapy plus CTLA-4 blockade in lung cancer. TCRdb's table, derived via immunoSEQ multiplex PCR, lists solely in-frame clones and lacks some. The sample yields 53,000 or so clones, around 76% seen once. The V gene's germline CDR1 is SGHNT and CDR2 YYREEE (reference sequence). J was trimmed by 15 bases and V by 4 bases; bases with no gene match: 10. The CDR3 is 12 amino acids. The specimen comprised peripheral blood, sampled from a patient treated with radiotherapy plus ipilimumab. This clonotype originated in a human donor with non-small cell lung cancer who had stable disease on radiotherapy plus ipilimumab. The gene calls are TRBV5-4 and TRBJ2-1, with 7 bases aligning to TRBD1. CDR3 protein: CASSPGQARRFF. CDR3 DNA sequence: TGTGCCAGCAGCCCAGGACAGGCACGTCGGTTCTTC.